Listed below are T cell receptor beta chains from one sample, sequenced in a study of control samples from healthy donors and cancer patients. Assay used: immunoSEQ multiplex PCR; TCRdb lists only in-frame clones, some missing. Of over 150,000 clones listed, roughly 94% were seen once; the top ten hold 1.3%. The material sequenced was blood. The source of these receptors is a woman between 18 and 29 years old in good health. The CDR3 runs from the conserved cysteine through the conserved F or W. The D gene is left open where the match is weak. A row's size may be missing; if present it is once, few, many or a size class.

TRBJ2-7	NA	TRBV28	NA	TGTGCCAGCAGAACATCCTTCTCCTACGAGCAGTACTTC	CASRTSFSYEQYF
TRBJ2-1	NA	TRBV29-1	NA	TGCAGCGTTGGGGTAAGGGGGGGCAATGAGCAGTTCTTC	CSVGVRGGNEQFF
TRBJ1-6	NA	TRBV28	NA	TGTGCCAGCAGTTTATTAACCACAGCCCTCCACTTT	CASSLLTTALHF
TRBJ1-6	once	TRBV18	NA	TGTGCCAGCTCACCAGAGTACTCCTATAATTCACCCCTCCACTTT	CASSPEYSYNSPLHF
TRBJ1-5	NA	TRBV15	TRBD1	TGTGCCTCAGCACAGGGGAGGAACCAGCCCCAGCATTTT	CASAQGRNQPQHF
TRBJ2-3	NA	TRBV24-1	NA	TGTGCCACCAGTGATTCACAGGGAATAGGAACAGATACGCAGTATTTT	CATSDSQGIGTDTQYF
TRBJ2-7	NA	TRBV19	TRBD1	TGTGCCAGTAGTATAGTTCCCCGGACAGGGTCCTACGAGCAGTACTTC	CASSIVPRTGSYEQYF
TRBJ2-3	NA	TRBV9	TRBD2	TGTGCCAGCAGCGTACTAGCGGGAGGTCGGAATACGCAGTATTTT	CASSVLAGGRNTQYF
TRBJ1-5	NA	TRBV28	NA	TGTGCCAGCAGTTTGGACAGCAATCAGCCCCAGCATTTT	CASSLDSNQPQHF
TRBJ1-1	NA	TRBV6-5	NA	TGTGCCAGCACTCTTGCTGCAGGGGTTACAACTGAAGCTTTCTTT	CASTLAAGVTTEAFF
TRBJ2-1	NA	TRBV11-3	TRBD1	TGTGCCAGCAGCTTCGGACAGGGCAATGAGCAGTTCTTC	CASSFGQGNEQFF
TRBJ2-7	NA	TRBV13	NA	TGTGCCAGCAGCTTATCCAGGGACGTCCACGAGCAGTACTTC	CASSLSRDVHEQYF
TRBJ2-1	NA	TRBV11-3	NA	TGTGCCAGCAACCCTGAGGCAGGGTACAATGAGCAGTTCTTC	CASNPEAGYNEQFF
TRBJ1-1	NA	TRBV11-2	NA	TGTGCCAGCAGCTTAGAACGGGGGGACACTGAAGCTTTCTTT	CASSLERGDTEAFF
TRBJ2-3	NA	TRBV28	TRBD2	TGTGCCAGCAGTTTATCGCCGCGCGGGAGGGGTCGCACAGATACGCAGTATTTT	CASSLSPRGRGRTDTQYF
TRBJ1-3	NA	TRBV28	NA	TGTGCCAGCAGTTCTGGTTCCCGCTCTGGAAACACCATATATTTT	CASSSGSRSGNTIYF
TRBJ1-2	NA	TRBV25-1	NA	TGTGCCAGCAGTGAATGGGGATACCCCGTGGGCTATGGCTACACCTTC	CASSEWGYPVGYGYTF
TRBJ2-5	NA	TRBV3-1/TRBV3-2	NA	TGTGCCAGCAGCGAGCACAGCGGGCAAGAGACCCAGTACTTC	CASSEHSGQETQYF
TRBJ1-2	NA	TRBV6-5	TRBD1	TGTGCCAGCAGTCGAACGGACAGGGGGCTCTATGGCTACACCTTC	CASSRTDRGLYGYTF
TRBJ1-2	NA	TRBV12-3/TRBV12-4	NA	TGTGCCAGCAGTTTAAGCCGGGCCTATGGCTACACCTTC	CASSLSRAYGYTF
TRBJ2-2	NA	TRBV4-2	TRBD2	TGTGCCAGCAGCCGACTAGCGGGAGACACCGGGGAGCTGTTTTTT	CASSRLAGDTGELFF
TRBJ2-2	NA	TRBV19	NA	TGTGCCAGTAGGCGCGATCCGAACACCGGGGAGCTGTTTTTT	CASRRDPNTGELFF
TRBJ2-3	NA	TRBV6-5	NA	TGTGCCAGCTCGGTCGCAGATACGCAGTATTTT	CASSVADTQYF
TRBJ1-1	NA	TRBV12-3/TRBV12-4	NA	TGTGCCAGCCATGACACGAAGAACACTGAAGCTTTCTTT	CASHDTKNTEAFF
TRBJ2-3	NA	TRBV6-7	NA	TGTGCCAGCATCCTCCCGGGGGATGGGGGAAAGGGTACGCAGTATTTT	CASILPGDGGKGTQYF
TRBJ2-7	NA	TRBV6-5	NA	TGTGCCAGCAGGGTAGACAGAAGGTACGAGCAGTACTTC	CASRVDRRYEQYF
TRBJ2-7	NA	TRBV5-1	NA	TGCGCCAGCAGGAGTCCCCGGGACCCCGAAACGGATTCCTACGAGCAGTACTTC	CASRSPRDPETDSYEQYF
TRBJ2-7	NA	TRBV29-1	TRBD1	TGCAGCGTTGTACCGACAGGGTACGAGCAGTACTTC	CSVVPTGYEQYF
TRBJ1-2	NA	TRBV2	NA	TGTGCCAGCAGTGGCTACACCTTC	CASSGYTF
TRBJ1-5	NA	TRBV2	NA	TGTGCCAGCACGTTGAGGGTGGGGGGCAATCAGCCCCAGCATTTT	CASTLRVGGNQPQHF
TRBJ1-2	NA	TRBV7-9	NA	TGTGCCAGCAGCTCATCACTTGACTATGGCTACACCTTC	CASSSSLDYGYTF
TRBJ1-1	NA	TRBV28	NA	TGTGCCAGCAGTCTTGACATGAACACTGAAGCTTTCTTT	CASSLDMNTEAFF
TRBJ2-7	once	TRBV7-8	NA	TGTGCCAGCTCCCCGGGTGGTTGGAACGAGCAGTACTTC	CASSPGGWNEQYF
TRBJ2-7	few	TRBV5-4	NA	TGTGCCAGCAGCAAGGGAGCAGTCAAGGAGCAGTACTTC	CASSKGAVKEQYF
TRBJ2-1	once	TRBV4-1	NA	TGCGCCAGCAGCCAATTACTAGTAAATGAGCAGTTCTTC	CASSQLLVNEQFF
TRBJ2-5	NA	TRBV21-1	NA	TGTGCCAGCAGCAAGCCCGGGACTAGGGAGAAGACCCAGTACTTC	CASSKPGTREKTQYF
TRBJ2-7	NA	TRBV9	TRBD2	TGTGCCAGCAGCGAGACTAGCGCGACCTACGAGCAGTACTTC	CASSETSATYEQYF
TRBJ2-3	once	TRBV7-2	NA	TGTGCCAGCAGCTTTACCGTCCACACCGGCACAGATACGCAGTATTTT	CASSFTVHTGTDTQYF
TRBJ2-5	NA	TRBV5-6	NA	TGTGCCAGCAGCGAGGCTAGAGTCAGGGACTTAGGGAGAGAGACCCAGTACTTC	CASSEARVRDLGRETQYF
TRBJ1-5	NA	TRBV2	TRBD1	TGTGCCAGCATCGCGACAGGGTCGGGTCAGCCCCAGCATTTT	CASIATGSGQPQHF
TRBJ2-7	NA	TRBV5-1	TRBD1	TGCGCCAGCAGCATAGGGACAGGGGGCGCGGAGCAGTACTTC	CASSIGTGGAEQYF
TRBJ1-6	once	TRBV4-3	NA	TGCGCCAGCAGATTGAAGACGGGTCCCTATAATTCACCCCTCCACTTT	CASRLKTGPYNSPLHF
TRBJ2-1	NA	TRBV3-1/TRBV3-2	TRBD2	TGTGCCAGCAGCCAAACTAGCGGGAGTTTTAGGAATGAGCAGTTCTTC	CASSQTSGSFRNEQFF
TRBJ2-3	NA	TRBV10-3	NA	TGTGCCATCAGTGAGGGGGGCCGGGATACGCAGTATTTT	CAISEGGRDTQYF
TRBJ1-3	NA	TRBV2	NA	TGTGCCAGCCAGTGGAACCTTGGAAACACCATATATTTT	CASQWNLGNTIYF
TRBJ2-3	NA	TRBV18	TRBD2	TGTGCCAGCTCACCTATAGCGGGGGGGCCGTTGGATACGCAGTATTTT	CASSPIAGGPLDTQYF
TRBJ1-4	NA	TRBV28	NA	TGTGCCAGCACCAGAAGGATCAGGGGTAATGAAAAACTGTTTTTT	CASTRRIRGNEKLFF
TRBJ1-2	NA	TRBV28	NA	TGTGCCAGCAGTTTATCCAGTCTTTCCTATGGCTACACCTTC	CASSLSSLSYGYTF
TRBJ1-5	NA	TRBV7-9	NA	TGTGCCAGCAGCTTAGGCTCAGGGAGTATAGGCAATCAGCCCCAGCATTTT	CASSLGSGSIGNQPQHF
TRBJ1-1	NA	TRBV6-5	NA	TGTGCCAGCAGTTGGGGGGGGAGTATGAACACTGAAGCTTTCTTT	CASSWGGSMNTEAFF
TRBJ2-7	NA	TRBV9	NA	TGTGCCAGCAGCCCGAGCGGTTTACAGGGATACTACGAGCAGTACTTC	CASSPSGLQGYYEQYF
TRBJ2-1	NA	TRBV5-1	NA	TGCGCCAGCAGCTTTGACCGCCCCTCCTACAATGAGCAGTTCTTC	CASSFDRPSYNEQFF
TRBJ1-3	NA	TRBV5-1	NA	TGCGCCAGCAGCTTGACCCCAGGATCTGGAAACACCATATATTTT	CASSLTPGSGNTIYF
TRBJ2-3	NA	TRBV3-1/TRBV3-2	NA	TGTGCCAGCAGCCCTCAGGGGAGCACAGATACGCAGTATTTT	CASSPQGSTDTQYF
TRBJ1-5	NA	TRBV4-3	TRBD1	TGCGCCAGCAGCCCCGGACAGGGGGGACAGCCCCAGCATTTT	CASSPGQGGQPQHF
TRBJ1-1	NA	TRBV12-3/TRBV12-4	NA	TGTGCCAGCACTCCTCAGCGAGAAGCTTTCTTT	CASTPQREAFF
TRBJ1-4	NA	TRBV12-3/TRBV12-4	NA	TGTGCCAGCACCACCGGGGGGAATGAAAAACTGTTTTTT	CASTTGGNEKLFF